This entry lists 11 T cell receptor beta chains sequenced from one sample in a study of blood T cell repertoires in COVID-19 (dated by TCRdb to about 2020). Library preparation employed the immunoSEQ multiplex PCR assay. The immuneACCESS repertoire file appears here via TCRdb, limited to in-frame rearrangements. These files lack a portion of the clones; in checked studies, under half of the deficit traces to unresolved V genes, and the cause of the others is not known. Within this sample are over 100,000 clones, with less than 90% of them counted one time only. Clones ranked in the top ten supply about 11% of the sample. Sequenced material: peripheral blood. The receptors stem from a man older than 75 with acute or convalescent COVID-19.

This chain uses TRBV5-1 with TRBJ1-4; 9 nucleotides line up with TRBD1. From germline, CDR1 is SGHRS and CDR2 YFSETQ. Unmatched junction bases numbered 5, after V lost 3 bases and J lost 5 bases. The CDR3 covers 15 residues. CDR3: CASSSSGTGNEKLFF. As DNA, the CDR3 is TGCGCCAGCAGCTCCTCCGGGACAGGGAATGAAAAACTGTTTTTT.

This sequence joins TRBV2 and TRBJ1-5; D possibly corresponds to TRBD1 (5 bases). Looked up from germline, CDR1 is SNHLY and CDR2 is FYNNEI. The CDR3 spans 15 residues. V lost 5 bases and J lost 0, with 11 bases in between. The CDR3 loop is CASSPGEYSNQPQHF. The DNA for the CDR3 is TGTGCCAGCAGTCCGGGGGAATATAGCAATCAGCCCCAGCATTTT.

The chain uses TRBV3-1 (or the pseudogene TRBV3-2) and TRBJ1-2; D possibly corresponds to TRBD1 (6 bases). This CDR3 spans 12 amino acids. V was trimmed by 3 bases and J by 8 bases, leaving 10 bases between them. Germline CDR1 reads LGHDT; CDR2 reads YNNKEL (reference sequence). The CDR3 DNA sequence: TGTGCCAGCAGCCAGTCCAGGGGAGGCTACACCTTC. Translating gives CASSQSRGGYTF.

Notes on this clone: The germline gene is not matched at one end of the junction; a read error may be the cause. The rearrangement uses TRBV6-6 and TRBJ1-2; 9 positions agree with TRBD1. This CDR3 spans 15 amino acids. CDR1 and CDR2 (germline): MNHNY, SVGAGI (reference sequence). The DNA for the CDR3 is TGTGCCAGCAGTCACTCACAGGGGGCTGGCTATGGCTACACCTTC. Its translation is CASSHSQGAGYGYTF.

The chain couples TRBV24-1 to TRBJ2-5, with D perhaps matching TRBD1 (6 bases). Trimming took 5 bases from V and 7 from J, leaving 13 bases between them. The CDR3 has 13 amino acids. Germline CDR1 reads KGHDR; CDR2 reads SFDVKD. CDR3 sequence (DNA): TGTGCCACCAGTGGACAGGCTTCGGGGACCCAGTACTTC. It specifies CATSGQASGTQYF.

V is TRBV19 and J is TRBJ2-2; 9 bases line up with TRBD2. CDR1 LNHDA and CDR2 SQIVND come from the germline V gene (reference sequence). With V trimmed by 4 bases and J by 6 bases, 12 bases remained unmatched. The CDR3 has 17 amino acids. This chain's CDR3 is CASSKLAGAPRAGELFF. The CDR3 bases are TGTGCCAGTAGTAAATTAGCGGGAGCGCCGCGGGCCGGGGAGCTGTTTTTT. Looking up the rest from reference TRBV19 and TRBJ2-2 gives the full variable domain: DGGITQSPKYLFRKEGQNVTLSCEQNLNHDAMYWYRQDPGQGLRLIYYSQIVNDFQKGDIAEGYSVSREKKESFPLTVTSAQKNPTAFYLCASSKLAGAPRAGELFFGEGSRLTVL.

The V call is TRBV3-1 (or the pseudogene TRBV3-2), the J call TRBJ2-7; possible D gene TRBD2, 6 bases. V was pared by 2 bases and J by 0 bases, with 14 bases between. Germline V gives CDR1 LGHDT, CDR2 YNNKEL (reference sequence). The CDR3 is 16 amino acids. This CDR3 is CASSQMSSADSYEQYF. In nucleotides, the CDR3 is TGTGCCAGCAGCCAAATGTCTAGCGCAGACTCCTACGAGCAGTACTTC.

The chain employs TRBV28 and TRBJ2-1; TRBD2 aligns across 11 bases. The germline CDR1 and CDR2 sequences are MDHEN and SYDVKM. With 6 bases clipped from V and 0 bases from J, the junction kept 4 bases outside the gene matches. This CDR3 spans 16 amino acids. The CDR3 DNA reads as TGTGCCAGCAGGGGACTAGCGGCGAGCTCCTACAATGAGCAGTTCTTC. This codes for CASRGLAASSYNEQFF.

This rearrangement joins TRBV28 to TRBJ2-7; D gene ambiguous. With 5 bases removed from V and 2 bases from J, the gap between germline ends came to 7 bases. The CDR3 extends over 12 amino acids. Germline CDR1 MDHEN, CDR2 SYDVKM. The chain's CDR3 is CASSPRTYEQYF. The CDR3 bases are TGTGCCAGCAGTCCGAGGACCTACGAGCAGTACTTC.

This clone has just one count. The chain uses TRBV29-1 and TRBJ2-7, with 8 bases aligning to TRBD1. CDR3 size: 13 residues. The germline V gene encodes CDR1 SQVTM and CDR2 ANQGSEA. The V segment lost 8 bases and the J segment 7 bases; nucleotides outside the gene matches: 13. The CDR3 loop is CSTRTGLTGEQYF. The CDR3 region has the DNA TGCAGCACTCGGACAGGGTTAACCGGTGAGCAGTACTTC.

This chain joins TRBV5-1 and TRBJ1-1; 11 bases agree with TRBD1. Trimming took 4 bases from V and 9 from J; bases not matched to a gene: 20. This CDR3 has 18 amino acids. The germline V gene has CDR1 SGHRS and CDR2 YFSETQ. CDR3 protein: CASSRGTGTGGELAQAFF. The CDR3 coding sequence is TGCGCCAGCAGCCGAGGGACCGGGACAGGGGGTGAACTCGCCCAAGCTTTCTTT.